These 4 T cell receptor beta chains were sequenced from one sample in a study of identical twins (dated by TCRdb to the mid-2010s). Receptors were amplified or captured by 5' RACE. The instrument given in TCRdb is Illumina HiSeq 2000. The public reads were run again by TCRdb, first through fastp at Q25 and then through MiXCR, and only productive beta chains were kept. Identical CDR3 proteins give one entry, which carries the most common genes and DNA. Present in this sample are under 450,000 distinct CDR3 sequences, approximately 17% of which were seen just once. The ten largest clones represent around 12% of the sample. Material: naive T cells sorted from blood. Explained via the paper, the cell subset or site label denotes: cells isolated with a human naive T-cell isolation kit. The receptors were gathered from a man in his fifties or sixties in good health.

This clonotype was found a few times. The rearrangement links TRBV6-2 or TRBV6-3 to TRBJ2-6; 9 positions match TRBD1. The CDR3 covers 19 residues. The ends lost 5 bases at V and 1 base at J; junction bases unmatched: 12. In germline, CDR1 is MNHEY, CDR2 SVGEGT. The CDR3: CASSIRPPGQGSGANVLTF. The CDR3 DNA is TGTGCCAGCAGTATCCGACCGCCGGGACAGGGATCTGGGGCCAACGTCCTGACTTTC.

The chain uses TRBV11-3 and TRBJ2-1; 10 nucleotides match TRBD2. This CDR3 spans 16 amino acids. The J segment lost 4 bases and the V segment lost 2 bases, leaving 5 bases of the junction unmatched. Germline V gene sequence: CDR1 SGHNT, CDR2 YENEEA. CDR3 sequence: CASSLSASGGYNEQFF. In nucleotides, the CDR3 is TGTGCCAGCAGCTTATCCGCTAGCGGGGGTTACAATGAGCAGTTCTTC.

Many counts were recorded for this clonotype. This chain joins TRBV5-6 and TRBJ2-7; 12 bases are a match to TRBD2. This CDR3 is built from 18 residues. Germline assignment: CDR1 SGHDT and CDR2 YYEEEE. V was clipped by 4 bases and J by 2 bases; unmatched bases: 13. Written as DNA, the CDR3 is TGTGCCAGCAGCCGCCTAGCGGGAGGGGGGGGCCGGACCTACGAGCAGTACTTC. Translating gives CASSRLAGGGGRTYEQYF.

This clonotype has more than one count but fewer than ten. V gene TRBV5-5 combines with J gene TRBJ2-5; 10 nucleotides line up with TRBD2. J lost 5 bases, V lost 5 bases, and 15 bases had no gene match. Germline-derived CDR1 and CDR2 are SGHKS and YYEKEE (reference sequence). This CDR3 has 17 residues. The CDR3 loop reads CASRLGASGGSYETQYF. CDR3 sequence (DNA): TGTGCCAGCAGGCTGGGAGCTAGCGGGGGCAGTTACGAGACCCAGTACTTC.